This TCR beta chain stems from a study of cytomegalovirus exposure and HLA in healthy donors. PCR primers comprised 60 Vbeta and 13 Jbeta primers. Sequencing used immunoSEQ multiplex PCR; TCRdb keeps in-frame clones, though not all of them. The sample consists of approximately 65,000 clones, 65% to 70% of them appearing once. Germline assignment: CDR1 MNHEY and CDR2 SVGAGI. The CDR3 consists of 15 residues. V gave up 5 bases and J gave up 4 bases; unmatched junction bases: 7. This chain links TRBV6-5 with TRBJ2-7, with 11 nucleotides matching TRBD1. The source material was PBMCs. The origin of this receptor is a man aged 35 to 55 in good health and CMV-seropositive. The CDR3 here is CASSRGTGGAYEQYF. CDR3 DNA: TGTGCCAGCAGTCGCGGGACAGGGGGTGCGTACGAGCAGTACTTC.